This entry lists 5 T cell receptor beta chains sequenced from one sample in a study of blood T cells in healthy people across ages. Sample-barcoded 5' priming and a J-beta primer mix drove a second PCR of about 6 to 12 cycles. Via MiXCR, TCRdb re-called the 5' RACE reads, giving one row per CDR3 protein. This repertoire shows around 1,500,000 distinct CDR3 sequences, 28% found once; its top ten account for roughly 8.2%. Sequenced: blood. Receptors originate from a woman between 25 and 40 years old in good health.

The CDR3 is CASSQDETNYGYTF. For the CDR3, the DNA is TGTGCCAGCAGCCAAGATGAGACTAACTATGGCTACACCTTC. V is TRBV3-1 and J is TRBJ1-2, with D unresolved. V lost 0 bases and J 0 bases, leaving 5 bases between the germline ends. CDR3 size: 14 residues. CDR1 and CDR2 (germline): LGHDT, YNNKEL (reference sequence).

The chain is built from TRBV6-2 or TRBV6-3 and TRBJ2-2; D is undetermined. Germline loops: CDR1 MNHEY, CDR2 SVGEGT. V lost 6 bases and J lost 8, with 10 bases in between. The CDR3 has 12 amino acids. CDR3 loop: CASSPAVGELFF. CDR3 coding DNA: TGTGCCAGCAGCCCCGCGGTTGGGGAGCTGTTTTTT.

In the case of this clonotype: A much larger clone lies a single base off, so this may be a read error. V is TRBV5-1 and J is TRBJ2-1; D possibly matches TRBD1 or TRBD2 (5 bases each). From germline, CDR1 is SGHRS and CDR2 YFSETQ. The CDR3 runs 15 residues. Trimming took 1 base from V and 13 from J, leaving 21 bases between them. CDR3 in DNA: TGCGCCAGCAGCTTGTGGGGGAACGGGGAAGAGACCCAGTTCTTC. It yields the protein CASSLWGNGEETQFF. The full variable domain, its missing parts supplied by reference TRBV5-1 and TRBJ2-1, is KAGVTQTPRYLIKTRGQQVTLSCSPISGHRSVSWYQQTPGQGLQFLFEYFSETQRNKGNFPGRFSGRQFSNSRSEMNVSTLELGDSALYLCASSLWGNGEETQFFGPGTRLTVL.

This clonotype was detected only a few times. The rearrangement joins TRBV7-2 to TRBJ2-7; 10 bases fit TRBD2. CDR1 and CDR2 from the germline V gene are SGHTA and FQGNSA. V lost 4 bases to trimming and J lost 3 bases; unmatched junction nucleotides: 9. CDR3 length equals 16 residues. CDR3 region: CASSSIAGGGRYEQYF. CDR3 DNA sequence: TGTGCCAGCAGCTCCATAGCGGGAGGCGGTCGCTACGAGCAGTACTTC.

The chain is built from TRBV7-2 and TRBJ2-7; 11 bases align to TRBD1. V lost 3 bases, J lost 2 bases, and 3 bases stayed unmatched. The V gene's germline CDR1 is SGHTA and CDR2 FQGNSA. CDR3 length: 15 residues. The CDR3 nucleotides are TGTGCCAGCAGCTTGAGGACAGGGGGCACCTACGAGCAGTACTTC. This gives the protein CASSLRTGGTYEQYF.